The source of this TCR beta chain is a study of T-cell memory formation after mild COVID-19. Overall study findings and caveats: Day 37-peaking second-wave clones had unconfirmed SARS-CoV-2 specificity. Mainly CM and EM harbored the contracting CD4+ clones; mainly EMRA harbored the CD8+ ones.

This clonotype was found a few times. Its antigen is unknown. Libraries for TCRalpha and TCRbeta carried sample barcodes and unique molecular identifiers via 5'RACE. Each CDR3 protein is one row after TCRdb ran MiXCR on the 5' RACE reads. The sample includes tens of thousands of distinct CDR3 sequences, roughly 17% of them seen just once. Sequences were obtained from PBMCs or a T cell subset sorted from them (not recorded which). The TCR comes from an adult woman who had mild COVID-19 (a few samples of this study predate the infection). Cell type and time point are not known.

The DNA for the CDR3 is TGTGCCAGCAGCTTAGAGGCAGCGGGAGTAAACGAGCAGTACTTC. Its protein is CASSLEAAGVNEQYF. This chain connects TRBV7-2 to TRBJ2-7; 8 positions match TRBD2. There are 15 residues in the CDR3. Germline trimming cut 1 base from V and 5 bases from J; bases unmatched to any gene: 7. Germline CDR1 reads SGHTA; CDR2 reads FQGNSA.